The rows below give T cell receptor beta chains drawn from one sample of a study of control samples from healthy donors and cancer patients. The table came from immunoSEQ multiplex PCR; TCRdb's copy has only in-frame clones and leaves some out. The table includes approximately 81,000 clones, roughly 93% detected once. Sequencing was performed on blood. Receptors were obtained from a woman younger than 30 in good health. Both conserved end residues are part of each CDR3. Fields, in order: J gene, clone size, V gene, D gene, CDR3 protein, CDR3 DNA. The D gene is left open where the match is weak. The size field is filled for only some rows; it gives once, few, many or a size class.

j_gene: TRBJ1-2
abundance: NA
v_gene: TRBV6-5
d_gene: TRBD1
CDR3aa: CASSSSGGANYGYTF
CDR3nt: TGTGCCAGCAGTTCCTCAGGGGGCGCAAACTATGGCTACACCTTC

j_gene: TRBJ2-1
abundance: NA
v_gene: TRBV18
d_gene: TRBD2
CDR3aa: CASSPGTSGFAEQFF
CDR3nt: TGTGCCAGCTCACCGGGGACTAGCGGGTTCGCTGAGCAGTTCTTC

j_gene: TRBJ1-4
abundance: NA
v_gene: TRBV19
d_gene: TRBD1
CDR3aa: CASSSGTATNEKLFF
CDR3nt: TGTGCCAGTAGCTCGGGGACAGCAACTAATGAAAAACTGTTTTTT

j_gene: TRBJ1-2
abundance: NA
v_gene: TRBV3-1/TRBV3-2
d_gene: TRBD1
CDR3aa: CASSPSLDRPYGYTF
CDR3nt: TGTGCCAGCAGCCCCTCCTTGGACAGGCCCTATGGCTACACCTTC

j_gene: TRBJ2-5
abundance: NA
v_gene: TRBV7-2
d_gene: TRBD1
CDR3aa: CASSTRRGDRGQETQYF
CDR3nt: TGTGCCAGCAGCACCAGGAGAGGGGACAGGGGGCAGGAGACCCAGTACTTC

j_gene: TRBJ2-5
abundance: once
v_gene: TRBV11-2
d_gene: NA
CDR3aa: CASSLLRSAQETQYF
CDR3nt: TGTGCCAGCAGCTTGCTACGGTCCGCTCAAGAGACCCAGTACTTC

j_gene: TRBJ1-2
abundance: NA
v_gene: TRBV12-2
d_gene: NA
CDR3aa: CASRLGPRGSPNYGYTF
CDR3nt: TGTGCAAGTCGCTTAGGTCCCAGGGGCTCTCCTAACTATGGCTACACCTTC

j_gene: TRBJ2-2
abundance: NA
v_gene: TRBV27
d_gene: TRBD2
CDR3aa: CASSRYPGLIPGELFF
CDR3nt: TGTGCCAGCAGTAGGTATCCGGGACTAATCCCCGGGGAGCTGTTTTTT

j_gene: TRBJ2-5
abundance: NA
v_gene: TRBV6-6
d_gene: NA
CDR3aa: CASSYRDGETQYF
CDR3nt: TGTGCCAGCAGTTACAGGGATGGGGAGACCCAGTACTTC

j_gene: TRBJ1-1
abundance: NA
v_gene: TRBV7-2
d_gene: NA
CDR3aa: CASRPGLEAFF
CDR3nt: TGTGCCAGCAGGCCGGGACTTGAAGCTTTCTTT

j_gene: TRBJ2-1
abundance: once
v_gene: TRBV6-6
d_gene: NA
CDR3aa: CASSPSSYNEQFF
CDR3nt: TGTGCCAGCTCTCCGAGCTCCTACAATGAGCAGTTCTTC

j_gene: TRBJ2-5
abundance: NA
v_gene: TRBV27
d_gene: TRBD1
CDR3aa: CASSLVLGQGAETQYF
CDR3nt: TGTGCCAGCAGTTTAGTATTGGGACAGGGGGCTGAGACCCAGTACTTC

j_gene: TRBJ2-7
abundance: NA
v_gene: TRBV5-6
d_gene: NA
CDR3aa: CASSPETSYEQYF
CDR3nt: TGTGCCAGCAGCCCCGAGACCAGTTACGAGCAGTACTTC

j_gene: TRBJ1-4
abundance: NA
v_gene: TRBV20-1
d_gene: NA
CDR3aa: CSASLRWTASNEKLFF
CDR3nt: TGCAGTGCTAGTTTGAGGTGGACGGCCTCTAATGAAAAACTGTTTTTT

j_gene: TRBJ2-5
abundance: NA
v_gene: TRBV9
d_gene: TRBD2
CDR3aa: CASSERSAGSEETQYF
CDR3nt: TGTGCCAGCAGCGAGAGATCAGCGGGGTCGGAAGAGACCCAGTACTTC

j_gene: TRBJ2-3
abundance: NA
v_gene: TRBV18
d_gene: NA
CDR3aa: CASSSPQRAPTINTQYF
CDR3nt: TGTGCCAGCTCATCGCCGCAGAGGGCGCCTACTATAAATACGCAGTATTTT

j_gene: TRBJ2-6
abundance: NA
v_gene: TRBV19
d_gene: TRBD1
CDR3aa: CASTREPQDRSSGANVLTF
CDR3nt: TGTGCCAGTACCAGAGAGCCTCAGGACAGGAGCTCTGGGGCCAACGTCCTGACTTTC

j_gene: TRBJ2-1
abundance: NA
v_gene: TRBV28
d_gene: TRBD2
CDR3aa: CASIRTAGASSYNEQFF
CDR3nt: TGTGCCAGCATACGGACAGCGGGGGCTAGCTCCTACAATGAGCAGTTCTTC

j_gene: TRBJ1-5
abundance: NA
v_gene: TRBV27
d_gene: NA
CDR3aa: CASSLMAGSNQPQHF
CDR3nt: TGTGCCAGCAGTTTAATGGCCGGCAGCAATCAGCCCCAGCATTTT

j_gene: TRBJ1-2
abundance: NA
v_gene: TRBV5-1
d_gene: TRBD1
CDR3aa: CASSLTGAGNYGYTF
CDR3nt: TGCGCCAGCAGCTTGACAGGGGCCGGCAACTATGGCTACACCTTC

j_gene: TRBJ2-5
abundance: NA
v_gene: TRBV6-2/TRBV6-3
d_gene: TRBD2
CDR3aa: CASSYFGLAGVEETQYF
CDR3nt: TGTGCCAGCAGTTACTTTGGTCTAGCGGGAGTAGAAGAGACCCAGTACTTC

j_gene: TRBJ1-4
abundance: NA
v_gene: TRBV19
d_gene: TRBD1
CDR3aa: CASSIGTVINEKLFF
CDR3nt: TGTGCCAGTAGTATCGGGACAGTGATTAATGAAAAACTGTTTTTT

j_gene: TRBJ2-7
abundance: NA
v_gene: TRBV3-1/TRBV3-2
d_gene: TRBD1
CDR3aa: CASSHGTVYEQYF
CDR3nt: TGTGCCAGCAGCCATGGGACAGTATACGAGCAGTACTTC

j_gene: TRBJ1-2
abundance: NA
v_gene: TRBV7-9
d_gene: NA
CDR3aa: CASSSLLRDLDGYTF
CDR3nt: TGTGCCAGCAGCTCCCTCCTCCGGGACCTGGATGGCTACACCTTC

j_gene: TRBJ1-2
abundance: NA
v_gene: TRBV25-1
d_gene: NA
CDR3aa: CASSAVNYGYTF
CDR3nt: TGTGCCAGCAGTGCAGTTAACTATGGCTACACCTTC

j_gene: TRBJ2-7
abundance: NA
v_gene: TRBV6-1
d_gene: TRBD2
CDR3aa: CASSEGLAGGYEQYF
CDR3nt: TGTGCCAGCAGTGAAGGGCTAGCGGGAGGATACGAGCAGTACTTC

j_gene: TRBJ2-3
abundance: NA
v_gene: TRBV7-9
d_gene: NA
CDR3aa: CASSPQGGDTQYF
CDR3nt: TGTGCCAGCAGCCCCCAGGGGGGGGATACGCAGTATTTT

j_gene: TRBJ2-7
abundance: NA
v_gene: TRBV27
d_gene: TRBD2
CDR3aa: CASSGGLAGVGEQYF
CDR3nt: TGTGCCAGCAGTGGGGGACTAGCGGGAGTGGGTGAGCAGTACTTC

j_gene: TRBJ2-7
abundance: NA
v_gene: TRBV12-5
d_gene: TRBD1
CDR3aa: CASPPGTGEGSSYEQYF
CDR3nt: TGTGCTAGTCCCCCGGGGACAGGTGAAGGGAGCTCCTACGAGCAGTACTTC